Presented here are 10 T cell receptor beta chains from one specimen sequenced in a study of blood T cell repertoires in COVID-19. The assay was immunoSEQ multiplex PCR, and TCRdb's table has in-frame clones only and misses some. This table holds 190,000 or so clones, approximately 80% found once. Sequencing used peripheral blood. The receptors shown here come from a human donor with acute or convalescent COVID-19. The donor label of this sample is uncertain.

The chain recombines TRBV4-3 with TRBJ2-4, with TRBD2 identical over 12 bases. The CDR3 is 18 amino acids. The ends lost 0 bases at V and 4 bases at J; junction bases unmatched: 7. Germline V gene data show CDR1 as LGHNA and CDR2 as YSLEER. CDR3 protein: CASSQDFKTSGSKNIQYF. The CDR3 DNA reads as TGCGCCAGCAGCCAAGATTTTAAGACTAGCGGGAGTAAAAACATTCAGTACTTC.

V gene TRBV5-4 combines with J gene TRBJ2-7, with 7 positions matching TRBD1. The germline V gene has CDR1 SGHNT and CDR2 YYREEE (reference sequence). V lost 3 bases, J lost 5 bases, and 11 bases stayed unmatched. The CDR3 extends over 15 amino acids. CDR3 coding DNA: TGTGCCAGCAGCTCGCGACAGGGAATTTCCCACGAGCAGTACTTC. Its translation: CASSSRQGISHEQYF.

The chain employs TRBV2 and TRBJ1-4; D is perhaps TRBD1 (5 bases). CDR3 size: 14 residues. The V and J ends lost 6 bases and 5 bases respectively, with 13 bases between them. Germline V gene lookup returns CDR1 SNHLY and CDR2 FYNNEI. The CDR3 loop is CASSRGLTNEKLFF. CDR3 coding DNA: TGTGCCAGCAGCCGGGGACTCACGAATGAAAAACTGTTTTTT.

This rearrangement joins TRBV6-1 to TRBJ2-6; TRBD2 aligns across 10 bases. V shed 4 bases, J shed 0 bases, and the junction held 9 bases outside the gene matches. The germline V gene has CDR1 MNHNS and CDR2 SASEGT. The CDR3 loop spans 19 amino acids. CDR3 sequence (DNA): TGTGCCAGCAGTGGGCTAGCGGGAGAATCAAACTCTGGGGCCAACGTCCTGACTTTC. Translating gives CASSGLAGESNSGANVLTF.

The rearrangement uses TRBV5-1 and TRBJ1-3; D is uncertain. V was cut by 3 bases and J by 0 bases, with 7 bases left in between. The CDR3 loop spans 14 amino acids. CDR1 and CDR2 from the germline V gene are SGHRS and YFSETQ. CDR3 DNA sequence: TGCGCCAGCAGCTCCGACAACTCTGGAAACACCATATATTTT. Translated, it gives CASSSDNSGNTIYF.

This clone was counted only a few times. The chain recombines TRBV11-3 with TRBJ1-4; D may be TRBD1 (6 bases). Per germline, CDR1 SGHNT and CDR2 YENEEA. This CDR3 region has 18 residues. With 1 base removed from V and 4 bases from J, the gap between germline ends came to 19 bases. In nucleotides, the CDR3 is TGTGCCAGCAGCTTAGTAGAGTGGGGGACAACTCTTAATGAAAAACTGTTTTTT. Amino acids: CASSLVEWGTTLNEKLFF.

The chain is built from TRBV28 and TRBJ1-2; 10 nucleotides line up with TRBD1. V was clipped by 5 bases and J by 4 bases; unmatched bases: 7. In germline, CDR1 is MDHEN, CDR2 SYDVKM. The CDR3 totals 15 residues. The CDR3 DNA reads as TGTGCCAGCAGTCCCCCGGGACAGGGGACCTATGGCTACACCTTC. The encoded protein is CASSPPGQGTYGYTF.

In its sample, this clone was seen once. The genes are TRBV3-1 (or the pseudogene TRBV3-2) and TRBJ2-1; a possible D gene is TRBD2 (6 bases). V shed 0 bases and J shed 6 bases, with 15 bases lying between them. The CDR3 has 16 amino acids. Germline V lookup: CDR1 LGHDT, CDR2 YNNKEL (reference sequence). The CDR3 loop is CASSQEGGAQGNEQFF. CDR3 DNA: TGTGCCAGCAGCCAAGAAGGAGGGGCGCAAGGCAATGAGCAGTTCTTC.

The rearrangement joins TRBV20-1 to TRBJ2-5, with D maybe TRBD2 (5 bases). V was pared by 3 bases and J by 1 base, with 12 bases between. The CDR3 covers 14 residues. CDR1 is DFQATT, CDR2 SNEGSKA, per germline (reference sequence). CDR3 nucleotide sequence: TGCAGTGCTAGTCGAGGGCAGGCCCAAGAGACCCAGTACTTC. Its protein product is CSASRGQAQETQYF.

The chain joins TRBV11-3 to TRBJ2-3; 10 bases match TRBD2. This CDR3 has 17 residues. V shed 4 bases and J 1 base; nucleotides not matched to a gene: 8. Germline loops: CDR1 SGHNT, CDR2 YENEEA. CDR3: CASSSGETSGRTDTQYF. The CDR3 nucleotides read TGTGCCAGCAGCTCGGGGGAGACTAGCGGGCGCACAGATACGCAGTATTTT.